This TCR beta chain was retrieved from a study of T cells in localized non-small cell lung cancer. Study observations and caveats: A median of about 54 of the top 100 tumor clones appeared in adjacent lung, which was paired and uninvolved. Uninvolved adjacent lung showed the highest T cell clonality, exceeding tumor.

Germline-derived CDR1 and CDR2 are SGHNT and YENEEA. The CDR3 sequence is 14 residues long. V shed 2 bases and J shed 6 bases, with 14 bases lying between them. Free of atypia, the adjacent lung was collected at least 2 cm away from the tumor margin. Assay: immunoSEQ multiplex PCR; the TCRdb copy retains only in-frame clones and omits some. Of some 1,700 clones listed, roughly 25% were seen once; the top ten hold roughly 23%. Notes on this clone: What it binds is not known.

The chain employs TRBV11-3 and TRBJ2-7, with D possibly TRBD2 on 7 matching bases. The starting material was normal lung tissue next to the tumor, obtained before any cancer treatment. The origin of this receptor is a female donor of 60 years or more with stage I lung adenocarcinoma. CDR3 residues: CASSLSWGGGEQYF. For the CDR3, the DNA is TGTGCCAGCAGCTTATCGTGGGGAGGGGGCGAGCAGTACTTC.